This T cell receptor (beta chain) was identified in a study of vaccination and CD4 T cells after COVID-19. Study-level background: After nasal swab PCR-confirmed SARS-CoV-2, roughly ten convalescents had mild disease and one severe. Six males and four females, two of them Hispanic, were enrolled as convalescents. Cells were stimulated with overlapping spike peptides from SARS-CoV-2, HCoV-NL63, HCoV-OC43 and HCoV-229E. Broader study findings: Relatively few convalescent patients were studied; early post-infection timepoints were not included.

The length of the CDR3 is 14 residues. Trimming took 0 bases from V and 1 from J, leaving 6 bases between them. Germline CDR1 reads SGHTA; CDR2 reads FQGNSA. Judged by abundance, this clonotype is medium-sized (0.01 to 0.1%). Its antigen is not identified. The Oncomine TCR Beta short-read assay was what sequenced the DNA obtained from cultured CD4+ T cells. In TCRdb, the PCR reads were re-called with MiXCR into one record per CDR3 protein. Here the sample spans some 14,000 distinct CDR3 sequences, 40% to 45% being singletons. The treatment here: roughly ten-day PBMC culture with coronavirus spike peptide pools or control peptides (ViraFEST assay).

The TCR originated in a human donor who had recovered from COVID-19. The chain combines TRBV7-2 with TRBJ1-1, with no clear D. The sample taken for sequencing was CD4+ T cells from blood, cultured in vitro. The CDR3 DNA reads as TGTGCCAGCAGCTTAGCCCGCAGGAACACTGAAGCTTTCTTT. This gives the protein CASSLARRNTEAFF. The full variable domain, completed using reference TRBV7-2 and TRBJ1-1, is GAGVSQSPSNKVTEKGKDVELRCDPISGHTALYWYRQSLGQGLEFLIYFQGNSAPDKSGLPSDRFSAERTGGSVSTLTIQRTQQEDSAVYLCASSLARRNTEAFFGQGTRLTVV.